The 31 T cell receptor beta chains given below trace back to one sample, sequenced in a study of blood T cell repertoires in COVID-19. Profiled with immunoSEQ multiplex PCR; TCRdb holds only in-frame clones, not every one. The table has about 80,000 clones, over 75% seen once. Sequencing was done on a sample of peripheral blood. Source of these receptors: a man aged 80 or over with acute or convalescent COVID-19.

For the CDR3, the DNA is TGCAGCGTTGCCGAGGACAGGATGGGGGATGGCTACACCTTC. Translating gives CSVAEDRMGDGYTF. The chain is built from TRBV29-1 and TRBJ1-2; 7 positions match TRBD1. Losses at the gene ends were 4 bases for V and 6 bases for J; bases not matched to a gene: 11. The CDR3 has 14 residues. Germline loops: CDR1 SQVTM, CDR2 ANQGSEA.

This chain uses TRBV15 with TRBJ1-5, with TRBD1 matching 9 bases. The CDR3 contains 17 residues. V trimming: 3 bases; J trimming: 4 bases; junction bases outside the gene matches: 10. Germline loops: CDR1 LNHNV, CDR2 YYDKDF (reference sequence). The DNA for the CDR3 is TGTGCCACCAGCAGCTTAGTACAGGGGGCGCGGAATCAGCCCCAGCATTTT. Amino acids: CATSSLVQGARNQPQHF.

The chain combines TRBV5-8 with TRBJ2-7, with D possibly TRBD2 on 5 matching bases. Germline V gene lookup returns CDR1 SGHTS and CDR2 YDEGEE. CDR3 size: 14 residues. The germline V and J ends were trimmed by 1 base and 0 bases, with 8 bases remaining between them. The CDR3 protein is CASSLMGSSYEQYF. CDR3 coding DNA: TGTGCCAGCAGCTTGATGGGGAGCTCCTACGAGCAGTACTTC.

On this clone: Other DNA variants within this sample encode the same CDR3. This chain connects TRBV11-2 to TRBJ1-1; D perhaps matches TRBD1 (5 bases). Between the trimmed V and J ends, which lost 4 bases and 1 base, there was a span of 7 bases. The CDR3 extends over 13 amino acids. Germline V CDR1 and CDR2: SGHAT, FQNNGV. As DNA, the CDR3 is TGTGCCAGCAGCTCTGACAGGAACACTGAAGCTTTCTTT. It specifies CASSSDRNTEAFF.

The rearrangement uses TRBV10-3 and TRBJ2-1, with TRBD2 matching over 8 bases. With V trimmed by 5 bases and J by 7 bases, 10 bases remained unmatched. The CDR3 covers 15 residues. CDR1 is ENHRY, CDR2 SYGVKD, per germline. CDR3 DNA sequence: TGTGCCATCAGTTCCGTCGGGGGGGCATCGAATGAGCAGTTCTTC. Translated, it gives CAISSVGGASNEQFF.

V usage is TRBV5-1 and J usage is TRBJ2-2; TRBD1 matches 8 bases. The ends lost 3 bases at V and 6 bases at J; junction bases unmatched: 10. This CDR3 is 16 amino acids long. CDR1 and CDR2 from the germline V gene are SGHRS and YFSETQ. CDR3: CASSSGQAPRPGELFF. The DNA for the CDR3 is TGCGCCAGCAGCTCGGGACAGGCCCCTAGGCCCGGGGAGCTGTTTTTT.

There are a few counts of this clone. CDR3 nucleotides: TGCGCCAGCAGCCAAGAAAGCTCCCGGACATCCTCGTCCGCTTATGGCTACACCTTC. This encodes CASSQESSRTSSSAYGYTF. The V gene is TRBV4-1, the J gene TRBJ1-2; possible D gene TRBD1, 5 bases. The germline V gene encodes CDR1 MGHRA and CDR2 YSYEKL. The CDR3 spans 19 residues. V gave up 0 bases and J gave up 5 bases, with 25 bases separating them.

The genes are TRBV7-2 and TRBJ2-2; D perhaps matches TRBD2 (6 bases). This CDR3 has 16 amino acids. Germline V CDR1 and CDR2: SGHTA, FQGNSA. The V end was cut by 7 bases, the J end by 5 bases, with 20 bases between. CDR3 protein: CASTVGGAETTGELFF. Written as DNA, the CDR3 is TGTGCCAGCACCGTCGGCGGGGCCGAGACTACCGGGGAGCTGTTTTTT.

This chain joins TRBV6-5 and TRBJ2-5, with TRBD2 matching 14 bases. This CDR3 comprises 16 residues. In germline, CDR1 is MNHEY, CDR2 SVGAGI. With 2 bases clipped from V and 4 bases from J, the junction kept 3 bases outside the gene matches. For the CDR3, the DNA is TGTGCCAGCAGTTACATAGGACTAGCGGGGGGAGAGACCCAGTACTTC. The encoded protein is CASSYIGLAGGETQYF.

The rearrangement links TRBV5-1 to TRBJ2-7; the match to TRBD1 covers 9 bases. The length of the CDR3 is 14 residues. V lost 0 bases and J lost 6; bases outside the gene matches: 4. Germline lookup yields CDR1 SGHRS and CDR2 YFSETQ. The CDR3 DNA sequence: TGCGCCAGCAGCTTGGGCGGGACAGGGCTCGAGCAGTACTTC. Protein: CASSLGGTGLEQYF.

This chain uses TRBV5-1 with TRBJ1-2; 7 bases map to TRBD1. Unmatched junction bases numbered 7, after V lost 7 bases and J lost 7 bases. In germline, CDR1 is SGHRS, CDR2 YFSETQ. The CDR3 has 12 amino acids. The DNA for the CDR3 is TGCGCCAGCGGACCCGACAGGGTTGGCTACACCTTC. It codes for CASGPDRVGYTF.

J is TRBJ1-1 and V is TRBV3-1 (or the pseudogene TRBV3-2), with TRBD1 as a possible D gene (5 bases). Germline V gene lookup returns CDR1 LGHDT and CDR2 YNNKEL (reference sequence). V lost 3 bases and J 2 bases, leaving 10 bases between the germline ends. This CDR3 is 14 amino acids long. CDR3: CASSHLTANTEAFF. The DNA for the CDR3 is TGTGCCAGCAGCCACCTGACAGCAAACACTGAAGCTTTCTTT.

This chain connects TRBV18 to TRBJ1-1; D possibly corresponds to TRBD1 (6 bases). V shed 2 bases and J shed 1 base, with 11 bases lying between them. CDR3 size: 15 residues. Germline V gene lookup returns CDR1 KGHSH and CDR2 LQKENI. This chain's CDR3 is CASSPGGRENTEAFF. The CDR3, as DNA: TGTGCCAGCTCACCAGGGGGCAGGGAGAACACTGAAGCTTTCTTT.

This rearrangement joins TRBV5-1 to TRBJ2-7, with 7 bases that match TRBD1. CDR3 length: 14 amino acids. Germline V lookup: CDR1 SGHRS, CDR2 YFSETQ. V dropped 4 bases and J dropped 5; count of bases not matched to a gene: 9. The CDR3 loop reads CASSGGQDTNEQYF. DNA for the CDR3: TGCGCCAGCAGCGGAGGACAGGATACCAACGAGCAGTACTTC.

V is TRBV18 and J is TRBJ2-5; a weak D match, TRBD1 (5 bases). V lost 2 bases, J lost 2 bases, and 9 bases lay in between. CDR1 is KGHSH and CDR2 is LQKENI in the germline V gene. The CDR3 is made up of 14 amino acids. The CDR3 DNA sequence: TGTGCCAGCTCACCAGGTGGGGCTCAAGAGACCCAGTACTTC. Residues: CASSPGGAQETQYF.

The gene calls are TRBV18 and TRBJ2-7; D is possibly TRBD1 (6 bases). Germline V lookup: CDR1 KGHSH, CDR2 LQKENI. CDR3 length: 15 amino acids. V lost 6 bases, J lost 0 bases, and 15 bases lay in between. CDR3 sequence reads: CASSLGTTGSYEQYF. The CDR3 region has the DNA TGTGCCAGCTCCCTCGGGACAACCGGCTCCTACGAGCAGTACTTC. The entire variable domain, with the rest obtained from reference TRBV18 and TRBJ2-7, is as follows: NAGVMQNPRHLVRRRGQEARLRCSPMKGHSHVYWYRQLPEEGLKFMVYLQKENIIDESGMPKERFSAEFPKEGPSILRIQQVVRGDSAAYFCASSLGTTGSYEQYFGPGTRLTVT.

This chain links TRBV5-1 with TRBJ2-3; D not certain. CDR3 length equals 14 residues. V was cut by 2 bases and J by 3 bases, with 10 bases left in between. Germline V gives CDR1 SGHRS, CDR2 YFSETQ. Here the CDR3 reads CASSFSMPTDTQYF. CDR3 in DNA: TGCGCCAGCAGCTTTAGCATGCCAACAGATACGCAGTATTTT.

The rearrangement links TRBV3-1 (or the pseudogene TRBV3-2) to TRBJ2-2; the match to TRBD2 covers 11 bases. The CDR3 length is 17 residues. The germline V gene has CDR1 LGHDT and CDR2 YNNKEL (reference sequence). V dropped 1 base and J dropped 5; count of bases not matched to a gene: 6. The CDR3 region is CASSQGLAGGGTGELFF. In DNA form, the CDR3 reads TGTGCCAGCAGCCAAGGGCTAGCGGGGGGAGGAACCGGGGAGCTGTTTTTT.

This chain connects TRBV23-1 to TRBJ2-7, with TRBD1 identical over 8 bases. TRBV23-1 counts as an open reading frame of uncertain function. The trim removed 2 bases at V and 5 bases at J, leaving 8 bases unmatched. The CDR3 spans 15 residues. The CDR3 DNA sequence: TGCGCCAGCAGTCAAAGACGACAGGGGATCCACGAGCAGTACTTC. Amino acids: CASSQRRQGIHEQYF.

The DNA for the CDR3 is TGTGCCAGCAGCCGGGACAGGGGCTACGAGCAGTACTTC. Its translation is CASSRDRGYEQYF. The chain joins TRBV7-8 to TRBJ2-7; 10 nucleotides agree with TRBD1. Germline trimming cut 5 bases from V and 3 bases from J; bases unmatched to any gene: 1. From germline, CDR1 is SGHVS and CDR2 FQNEAQ. The CDR3 has 13 residues.

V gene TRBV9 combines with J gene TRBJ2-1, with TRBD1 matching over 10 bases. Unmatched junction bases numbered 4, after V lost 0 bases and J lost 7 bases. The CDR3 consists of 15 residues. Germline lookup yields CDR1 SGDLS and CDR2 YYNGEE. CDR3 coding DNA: TGTGCCAGCAGCGTAGATTCGGGACAGGGGAATGAGCAGTTCTTC. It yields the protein CASSVDSGQGNEQFF.

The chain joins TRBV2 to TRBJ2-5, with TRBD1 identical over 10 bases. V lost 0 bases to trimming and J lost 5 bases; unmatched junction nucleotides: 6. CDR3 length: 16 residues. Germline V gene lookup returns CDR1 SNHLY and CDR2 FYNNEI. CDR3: CASSEAGTGAGETQYF. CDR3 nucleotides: TGTGCCAGCAGTGAAGCTGGGACAGGGGCGGGGGAGACCCAGTACTTC.

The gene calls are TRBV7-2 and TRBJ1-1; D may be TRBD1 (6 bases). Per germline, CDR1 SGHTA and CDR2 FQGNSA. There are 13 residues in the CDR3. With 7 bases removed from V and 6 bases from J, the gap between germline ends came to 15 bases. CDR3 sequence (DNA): TGTGCCAGCACACGGGGGGCTTGGGCTGAAGCTTTCTTT. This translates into CASTRGAWAEAFF.

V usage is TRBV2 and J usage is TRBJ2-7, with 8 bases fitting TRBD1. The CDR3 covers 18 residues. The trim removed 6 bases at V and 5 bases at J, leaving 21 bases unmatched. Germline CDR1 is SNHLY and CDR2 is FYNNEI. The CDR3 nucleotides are TGTGCCAGCAGGGGTCGGACAGGGCGCCGTGAGGTGATCGACGAGCAGTACTTC. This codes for CASRGRTGRREVIDEQYF.

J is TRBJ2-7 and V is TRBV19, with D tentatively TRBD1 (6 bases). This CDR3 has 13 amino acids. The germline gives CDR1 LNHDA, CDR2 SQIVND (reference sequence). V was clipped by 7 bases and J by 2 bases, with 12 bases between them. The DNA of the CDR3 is TGTGCCAGTAATGCAGCAGGGGCCTACGAGCAGTACTTC. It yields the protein CASNAAGAYEQYF.

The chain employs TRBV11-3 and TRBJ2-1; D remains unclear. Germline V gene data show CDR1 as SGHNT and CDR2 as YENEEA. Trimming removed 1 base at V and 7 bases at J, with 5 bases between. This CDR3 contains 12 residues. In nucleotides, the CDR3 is TGTGCCAGCAGCTTAGTTGTAAATGAGCAGTTCTTC. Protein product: CASSLVVNEQFF.

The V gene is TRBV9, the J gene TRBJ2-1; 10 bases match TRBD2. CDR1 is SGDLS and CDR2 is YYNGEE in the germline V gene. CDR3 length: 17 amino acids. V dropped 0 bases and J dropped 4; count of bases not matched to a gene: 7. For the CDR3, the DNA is TGTGCCAGCAGCGTAGTGGCAGCGGGGGGGCCATACAATGAGCAGTTCTTC. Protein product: CASSVVAAGGPYNEQFF.

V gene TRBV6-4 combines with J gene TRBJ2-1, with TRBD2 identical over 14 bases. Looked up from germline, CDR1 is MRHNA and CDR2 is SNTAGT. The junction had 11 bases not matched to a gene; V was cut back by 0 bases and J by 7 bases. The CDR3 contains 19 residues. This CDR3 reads CASSDSTVRLAGGRNEQFF. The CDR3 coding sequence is TGTGCCAGCAGTGACTCGACAGTAAGACTAGCGGGGGGGCGTAATGAGCAGTTCTTC.

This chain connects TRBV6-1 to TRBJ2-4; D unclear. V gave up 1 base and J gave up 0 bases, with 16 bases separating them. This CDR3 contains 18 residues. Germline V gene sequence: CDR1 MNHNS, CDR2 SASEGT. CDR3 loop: CASSEGGGDGLAKNIQYF. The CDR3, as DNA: TGTGCCAGCAGTGAAGGCGGCGGCGATGGATTAGCCAAAAACATTCAGTACTTC.

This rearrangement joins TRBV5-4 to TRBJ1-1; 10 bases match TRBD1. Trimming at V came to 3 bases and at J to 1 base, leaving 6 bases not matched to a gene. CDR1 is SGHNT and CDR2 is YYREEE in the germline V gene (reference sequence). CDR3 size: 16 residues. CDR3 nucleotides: TGTGCCAGCAGCTCCGGGACAGGGGCTTCGAACACTGAAGCTTTCTTT. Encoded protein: CASSSGTGASNTEAFF.

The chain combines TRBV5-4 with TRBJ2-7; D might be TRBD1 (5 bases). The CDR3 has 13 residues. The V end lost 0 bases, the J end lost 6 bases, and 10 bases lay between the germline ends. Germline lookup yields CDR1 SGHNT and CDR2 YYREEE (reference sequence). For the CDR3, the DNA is TGTGCCAGCAGCTTGGCCAGGGCGGCCGAGCAGTACTTC. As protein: CASSLARAAEQYF. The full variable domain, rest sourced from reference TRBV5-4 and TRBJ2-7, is ETGVTQSPTHLIKTRGQQVTLRCSSQSGHNTVSWYQQALGQGPQFIFQYYREEENGRGNFPPRFSGLQFPNYSSELNVNALELDDSALYLCASSLARAAEQYFGPGTRLTVT.